This T cell receptor beta chain is drawn from a study of OX40 agonist ivuxolimab in advanced cancers. Across the study: Patients with hepatocellular carcinoma, melanoma, renal cell or head and neck cancer made up the dose-escalation patients.

A remark on this clone: Its antigen is not identified.

Only in-frame clones appear in the TCRdb table, and some are missing; sequencing was by immunoSEQ multiplex PCR. The table has 60,000 to 70,000 clones, roughly 87% seen once; the top ten hold approximately 1.3%. Regarding the study as a whole: Antigens targeted by the expanded peripheral T cells were not determined.

The CDR3 is 15 residues long. V shed 0 bases and J 4 bases; nucleotides not matched to a gene: 6. In germline, CDR1 is SGHNT, CDR2 YYREEE (reference sequence). Source: CD4+ or CD8+ T cells sorted from blood, taken in a trial of the OX40 agonist ivuxolimab. The TCR comes from an adult with an advanced solid tumor such as melanoma, head and neck, liver or kidney cancer. The chain is built from TRBV5-4 and TRBJ1-2; 7 bases map to TRBD1. The CDR3 is CASSLGRTGGYGYTF. DNA for the CDR3: TGTGCCAGCAGCTTGGGTAGGACAGGCGGCTATGGCTACACCTTC.